The present T cell receptor (beta chain) was sequenced within a study of CD8 T cells in ankylosing spondylitis. Broader study findings: There was a TCR beta motif, made of several highly homologous variants, that appeared characteristic of ankylosing spondylitis blood. Matched synovial fluid from ankylosing spondylitis patients was reported to be enriched for disease-linked clones. Earlier studies detected some motif variants in reactive arthritis synovial fluid and blood.

A single record per CDR3 protein comes from TCRdb applying MiXCR to the 5' RACE reads. The repertoire includes 110,000 to 150,000 distinct CDR3 sequences, about 8% of them detected once, and more than 7% sits in the top ten. Comment on this clonotype: Its specificity is not known.

The sample taken for sequencing was synovial fluid, either unsorted or a sorted T cell fraction (not recorded which). The receptor was derived from a male donor with ankylosing spondylitis.

CDR3 protein: CAWSPGAGYGYTF. CDR3 sequence (DNA): TGTGCCTGGAGTCCGGGGGCAGGCTATGGCTACACCTTC. The rearrangement joins TRBV30 to TRBJ1-2, with D possibly being TRBD1 (6 bases). The CDR3 is 13 amino acids. In germline, CDR1 is GTSNPN, CDR2 SVGIG (reference sequence). V lost 2 bases to trimming and J lost 4 bases, with 11 bases between them.